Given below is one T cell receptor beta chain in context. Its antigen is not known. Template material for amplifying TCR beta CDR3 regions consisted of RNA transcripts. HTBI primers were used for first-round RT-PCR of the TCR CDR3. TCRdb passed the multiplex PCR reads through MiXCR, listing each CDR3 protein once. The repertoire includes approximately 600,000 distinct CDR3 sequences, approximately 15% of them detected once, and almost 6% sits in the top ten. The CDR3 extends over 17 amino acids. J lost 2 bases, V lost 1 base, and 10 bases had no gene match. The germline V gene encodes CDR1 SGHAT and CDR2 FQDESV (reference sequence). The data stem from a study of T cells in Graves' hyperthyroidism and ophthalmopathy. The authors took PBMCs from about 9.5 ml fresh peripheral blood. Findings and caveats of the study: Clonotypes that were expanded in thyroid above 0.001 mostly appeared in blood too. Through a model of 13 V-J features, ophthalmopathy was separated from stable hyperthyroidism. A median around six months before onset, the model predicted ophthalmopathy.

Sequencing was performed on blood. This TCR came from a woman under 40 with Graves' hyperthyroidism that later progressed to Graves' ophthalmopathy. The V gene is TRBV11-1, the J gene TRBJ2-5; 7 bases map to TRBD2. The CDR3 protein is CASSLVSLADLQETQYF. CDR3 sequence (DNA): TGTGCCAGCAGCTTAGTGAGTCTAGCGGATCTACAAGAGACCCAGTACTTC.